Many counts were recorded for the clone carrying this TCR beta chain. The data belong to a study of low-dose radiotherapy and immunotherapy resistance in tumors. Study at large: The regimen for patients comprised intravenous nivolumab 240 mg every two weeks plus intravenous ipilimumab 1 mg/kg every six weeks.

TRAV and TRBV primers primed cDNA for both TCRalpha and TCRbeta. With a constant-region primer and a V-primer adapter, TCRs were subjected to roughly 18 PCR cycles of amplification. One entry per CDR3 protein results from TCRdb running MiXCR on the reads. Counted here are about 100,000 distinct CDR3 sequences, more than 20% occurring once; the ten biggest clones make up 4.1%. The time point denotes: after trial treatment. Treatment denoted: LDRT plus nivolumab, ipilimumab, low-dose cyclophosphamide and aspirin (RACIN trial). Germline V gene lookup returns CDR1 KGHSH and CDR2 LQKENI. V was clipped by 5 bases and J by 6 bases, with 8 bases between them. The CDR3 covers 11 residues.

The TCR comes from a male donor with prostate cancer. This chain joins TRBV18 and TRBJ2-7, with D uncertain. The sequencing here drew on PBMCs, taken after low-dose radiotherapy plus immunotherapy. The DNA of the CDR3 is TGTGCCAGCTCAAGTCTAGTCGAGCAGTACTTC. Its protein product is CASSSLVEQYF. Looking up the rest from reference TRBV18 and TRBJ2-7 gives the full variable domain: NAGVMQNPRHLVRRRGQEARLRCSPMKGHSHVYWYRQLPEEGLKFMVYLQKENIIDESGMPKERFSAEFPKEGPSILRIQQVVRGDSAAYFCASSSLVEQYFGPGTRLTVT.